A single sample gave rise to the 20 T cell receptor beta chains below, sequenced in a study of cytomegalovirus exposure and HLA in healthy donors. Vbeta (60) and Jbeta (13) primers were used in the PCR. Here immunoSEQ multiplex PCR was the method, and the copy in TCRdb shows in-frame clones only, minus some. The sample lists 100,000 to 150,000 clones, roughly three quarters occurring once. The sequenced sample was PBMCs. These receptors originate from a middle-aged woman in good health and CMV-seronegative.

CDR3 protein: CASSEFGGYTF. DNA of the CDR3: TGTGCCAGCAGTGAATTCGGGGGCTACACCTTC. This chain connects TRBV6-1 to TRBJ1-2; D remains unclear. CDR1 is MNHNS and CDR2 is SASEGT in the germline V gene. The V end lost 2 bases, the J end lost 8 bases, and 6 bases lay between the germline ends. The CDR3 is made up of 11 amino acids.

This clone was observed a single time. The V and J genes are TRBV9 and TRBJ1-1, with no clear D. This CDR3 is 15 amino acids long. Between the trimmed V and J ends, which lost 0 bases and 5 bases, there was a span of 14 bases. Per the germline V gene, CDR1 is SGDLS and CDR2 is YYNGEE. The CDR3 region is CASSVGGARRTEAFF. As DNA, the CDR3 is TGTGCCAGCAGCGTAGGGGGAGCAAGGAGGACTGAAGCTTTCTTT.

CDR3 residues: CASRGTGISYEQYF. The CDR3 DNA follows: TGTGCCAGCAGGGGGACAGGTATTTCCTACGAGCAGTACTTC. V and J are TRBV6-6 and TRBJ2-7, with 8 positions matching TRBD1. Germline CDR1 MNHNY, CDR2 SVGAGI (reference sequence). V dropped 6 bases and J dropped 1; count of bases not matched to a gene: 5. The CDR3 is 14 amino acids.

J is TRBJ2-7 and V is TRBV27, with 7 bases aligning to TRBD1. The V gene end was trimmed by 4 bases and the J gene end by 2 bases; junction bases not matched to a gene: 8. The CDR3 has 15 residues. CDR1 and CDR2 from the germline V gene are MNHEY and SMNVEV (reference sequence). CDR3: CASSSGQLKTYEQYF. The CDR3 region has the DNA TGTGCCAGCAGTTCGGGACAGCTAAAGACCTACGAGCAGTACTTC.

This clone was counted between two and nine times. The rearrangement links TRBV2 to TRBJ2-7, with TRBD1 matching over 9 bases. Trimming took 3 bases from V and 12 from J; bases not matched to a gene: 15. From germline, CDR1 is SNHLY and CDR2 FYNNEI. The CDR3 spans 15 residues. Here the CDR3 reads CASSDSSGTGPRTYF. CDR3 sequence (DNA): TGTGCCAGCAGTGACTCCTCCGGGACAGGGCCCCGAACGTACTTC.

Here the CDR3 reads CAISGEGVETQYF. CDR3 sequence (DNA): TGTGCCATCAGTGGGGAGGGAGTGGAGACCCAGTACTTC. The chain has TRBV10-3 and TRBJ2-5; 7 bases match TRBD2. The trim removed 4 bases at V and 5 bases at J, leaving 4 bases unmatched. The CDR3 is made up of 13 amino acids. Germline CDR1 ENHRY, CDR2 SYGVKD.

Notes on this clone: Other DNA sequences in this sample translate to the same CDR3. The chain is built from TRBV19 and TRBJ1-2; 7 nucleotides match TRBD1. The CDR3 extends over 13 amino acids. The trim removed 4 bases at V and 8 bases at J, leaving 7 bases unmatched. CDR1 is LNHDA, CDR2 SQIVND, per germline (reference sequence). CDR3 DNA sequence: TGTGCCAGTAGTACCCGGGACAGCTACGGCTACACCTTC. Its translation: CASSTRDSYGYTF.

This chain joins TRBV9 and TRBJ1-6; possible D gene TRBD1, 5 bases. Germline V gene lookup returns CDR1 SGDLS and CDR2 YYNGEE. Trimming took 3 bases from V and 7 from J, leaving 26 bases between them. The CDR3 has 19 residues. Written as DNA, the CDR3 is TGTGCCAGCAGCGCAACTTATCCGACGGAACAAAAGGGGAATTCACCCCTCCACTTT. This gives the protein CASSATYPTEQKGNSPLHF.

The sample holds one count of this clone. The chain recombines TRBV2 with TRBJ1-5; D is ambiguous. Germline CDR1 SNHLY, CDR2 FYNNEI. The CDR3 sequence is 15 residues long. Trimming pared 1 base from V and 0 bases from J, leaving 7 bases between. The CDR3 spells CASSEVGISNQPQHF. CDR3 nucleotides: TGTGCCAGCAGTGAAGTCGGGATTAGCAATCAGCCCCAGCATTTT.

This clone appeared a single time. This sequence joins TRBV7-2 and TRBJ1-1; D is unresolved. The V end was cut by 5 bases, the J end by 0 bases, with 10 bases between. Germline V lookup: CDR1 SGHTA, CDR2 FQGNSA. The CDR3 has 14 residues. The CDR3 region has the DNA TGTGCCAGCAGCCTCCGCAGAATGAACACTGAAGCTTTCTTT. As protein: CASSLRRMNTEAFF.

This clone was counted only a few times. CDR3 in DNA: TGTGCCAGCAGCCCTGGGGACTGGGGCCCGTATTTT. This encodes CASSPGDWGPYF. The chain recombines TRBV7-8 with TRBJ2-3; possible D gene TRBD2, 6 bases. Deletions cut 5 bases from V and 14 bases from J, with 17 bases between. The CDR3 runs 12 residues. The germline CDR1 and CDR2 sequences are SGHVS and FQNEAQ.

The rearrangement uses TRBV7-3 and TRBJ2-2; 7 bases match TRBD2. The V segment lost 7 bases and the J segment 4 bases; nucleotides outside the gene matches: 9. This CDR3 is built from 15 residues. Germline V lookup: CDR1 SGHTA, CDR2 FQGTGA. The CDR3 loop reads CASTKGPGGTGELFF. DNA of the CDR3: TGTGCCAGCACAAAAGGGCCGGGAGGCACCGGGGAGCTGTTTTTT.

The rearrangement joins TRBV6-5 to TRBJ1-4; 7 bases agree with TRBD1. V was pared by 8 bases and J by 7 bases, with 13 bases of the junction left unmatched. Per germline, CDR1 MNHEY and CDR2 SVGAGI. This CDR3 spans 15 amino acids. The CDR3 is CASRLRDRTIEKLFF. In DNA, the CDR3 is TGTGCCAGCCGATTACGGGACAGAACGATTGAAAAACTGTTTTTT.

The V call is TRBV5-1, the J call TRBJ1-2; a weak D match, TRBD1 (6 bases). There are 17 residues in the CDR3. The germline gives CDR1 SGHRS, CDR2 YFSETQ. The germline V and J ends were trimmed by 3 bases and 0 bases, with 18 bases remaining between them. The DNA for the CDR3 is TGCGCCAGCAGCTCCCAACCATTGACAGGATCTAACTATGGCTACACCTTC. It specifies CASSSQPLTGSNYGYTF.

The V gene is TRBV25-1, the J gene TRBJ1-1; 8 positions agree with TRBD1. Germline V gives CDR1 MGHDK, CDR2 SYGVNS. V lost 5 bases, J lost 0 bases, and 5 bases stayed unmatched. This CDR3 comprises 15 residues. The CDR3 loop reads CASSPPGGLNTEAFF. CDR3 nucleotides: TGTGCCAGCAGTCCACCAGGGGGCTTGAACACTGAAGCTTTCTTT.

J is TRBJ1-6 and V is TRBV29-1; 7 positions match TRBD1. This CDR3 spans 13 amino acids. The trim removed 6 bases at V and 9 bases at J, leaving 8 bases unmatched. Germline assignment: CDR1 SQVTM and CDR2 ANQGSEA. This CDR3 reads CSVLGTDGSPLHF. CDR3 DNA: TGCAGCGTACTCGGGACAGACGGTTCACCCCTCCACTTT.

In its sample, this clone was seen a few times. The J gene is TRBJ1-6, the V gene TRBV5-4; D is unresolved. The germline V gene encodes CDR1 SGHNT and CDR2 YYREEE (reference sequence). V was trimmed by 1 base and J by 10 bases, leaving 15 bases between them. This CDR3 spans 15 amino acids. The CDR3 region has the DNA TGTGCCAGCAGCTTGTGGGGAGAAAGGCGGTCACCCCTCCACTTT. Translating it yields CASSLWGERRSPLHF.

The V and J genes are TRBV7-2 and TRBJ1-5, with TRBD1 identical over 8 bases. V trimming: 4 bases; J trimming: 7 bases; junction bases outside the gene matches: 3. This CDR3 is 13 amino acids long. Germline V CDR1 and CDR2: SGHTA, FQGNSA. Here the CDR3 DNA reads TGTGCCAGCAGCTACAGGGGGGAACAGCCCCAGCATTTT. Residues: CASSYRGEQPQHF. The complete variable domain, with remaining parts taken from reference TRBV7-2 and TRBJ1-5, reads GAGVSQSPSNKVTEKGKDVELRCDPISGHTALYWYRQSLGQGLEFLIYFQGNSAPDKSGLPSDRFSAERTGGSVSTLTIQRTQQEDSAVYLCASSYRGEQPQHFGDGTRLSIL.

This chain links TRBV7-2 with TRBJ2-7; 10 bases are shared with TRBD1. This CDR3 has 15 amino acids. Germline V gene lookup returns CDR1 SGHTA and CDR2 FQGNSA. Trimming took 1 base from V and 3 from J; bases not matched to a gene: 3. CDR3 DNA sequence: TGTGCCAGCAGCTTAGGGACAGGGGGTCTCTACGAGCAGTACTTC. It codes for CASSLGTGGLYEQYF.

The V and J genes are TRBV5-1 and TRBJ2-1, with 11 bases fitting TRBD1. CDR1 is SGHRS and CDR2 is YFSETQ in the germline V gene. This CDR3 has 14 residues. V shed 9 bases, J shed 3 bases, and the junction held 5 bases outside the gene matches. CDR3 amino acids: CATGQGAGYNEQFF. CDR3 nucleotide sequence: TGCGCCACTGGACAGGGGGCTGGCTACAATGAGCAGTTCTTC.